This T cell receptor beta chain was retrieved from a study of blood T cell repertoires in COVID-19. Study as a whole: There were acute and convalescent COVID-19 samples, and they came from the United States, Italy and Spain.

Clinical history as reported by participants underpinned cohort assignment. Cohort 3 recovered donors had two negative PCRs, clearance, or symptom resolution. The table came from immunoSEQ multiplex PCR; TCRdb's copy has only in-frame clones and leaves some out. The sample lists around 250,000 clones, approximately 85% occurring once. The germline V gene encodes CDR1 LNHDA and CDR2 SQIVND (reference sequence). The CDR3 has 13 residues. Trimming left V 4 bases short and J 8 bases short, with 14 bases between. The sequence was obtained from a woman aged 45-65 years who had recovered from COVID-19. Sequencing input: PBMCs or T cells enriched from blood (not recorded which). V usage is TRBV19 and J usage is TRBJ1-2, with D possibly matching TRBD1 (6 bases). CDR3 bases: TGTGCCAGTAGTACAGACAGGCGTGGAGGCTACACCTTC. Translation gives CASSTDRRGGYTF.